This passage covers 2 T cell receptor beta chains from one sample sequenced in a study of control samples from healthy donors and cancer patients. The assay was immunoSEQ multiplex PCR, and TCRdb's table has in-frame clones only and misses some. The data contain around 82,000 clones, 70% to 90% of them singletons. The sequenced sample was blood. The receptors derive from a man over 45 in good health.

The table lists this clone with a count of one. The chain links TRBV14 to TRBJ1-1; maybe TRBD1 (5 bases). CDR3 length: 12 amino acids. Trimming removed 4 bases at V and 11 bases at J, with 14 bases between. The germline gives CDR1 SGHDN, CDR2 FVKESK. The CDR3 loop is CASSPSGPRAFF. For the CDR3, the DNA is TGTGCCAGCAGCCCTTCGGGACCTCGGGCTTTCTTT.

The V gene is TRBV5-1, the J gene TRBJ2-2; the D gene is possibly TRBD2 (5 bases). Germline V gene lookup returns CDR1 SGHRS and CDR2 YFSETQ. The V end lost 3 bases, the J end lost 4 bases, and 16 bases lay between the germline ends. The CDR3 is 16 amino acids. For the CDR3, the DNA is TGCGCCAGCAGCTCTAGCAGTCCTGGAAGCACCGGGGAGCTGTTTTTT. Its translation is CASSSSSPGSTGELFF.